This is a list of T cell receptor beta chains from one sample in a study of CD8 T cells in ankylosing spondylitis. TCRdb re-derived calls from the 5' RACE reads in MiXCR, one entry per CDR3 protein. The table includes over 25,000 distinct CDR3 sequences, 13% to 15% detected once. Sequencing was carried out using blood. The receptors here all came from a male donor with ankylosing spondylitis or in good health (not recorded which). Both conserved end residues are part of each CDR3. Fields, in order: clone size, D gene, J gene, CDR3 length, V gene, CDR3 DNA, CDR3 protein. A D gene is named only where the DNA matches it firmly. Size values are once, few and many counts, or a class for expanded clones, and some rows have none.

clone size: many
D gene: NA
J gene: TRBJ2-7
CDR3 length: 16
V gene: TRBV21-1
CDR3 DNA: TGTGCCAGCAGCAAAGTCTGGGCAGGGGCGCCTACCGAGCAGTACTTC
CDR3 protein: CASSKVWAGAPTEQYF

clone size: NA
D gene: TRBD2
J gene: TRBJ2-2
CDR3 length: 14
V gene: TRBV6-5
CDR3 DNA: TGTGCCAGCCACCTAGCGGGGGGCGCCGGGGAGCTGTTTTTT
CDR3 protein: CASHLAGGAGELFF

clone size: few
D gene: NA
J gene: TRBJ2-1
CDR3 length: 12
V gene: TRBV12-3/TRBV12-4
CDR3 DNA: TGTGCCAGCAGGAGAGATCCAAATGAGCAGTTCTTC
CDR3 protein: CASRRDPNEQFF

clone size: few
D gene: TRBD2
J gene: TRBJ2-7
CDR3 length: 15
V gene: TRBV29-1
CDR3 DNA: TGCAGCGTTGAGGGAATAGCGGGCAGCTCCTACGAGCAGTACTTC
CDR3 protein: CSVEGIAGSSYEQYF

clone size: few
D gene: NA
J gene: TRBJ1-2
CDR3 length: 13
V gene: TRBV24-1
CDR3 DNA: TGTGCCTCCCTGTCGGCCTCTAACTATGGCTACACCTTC
CDR3 protein: CASLSASNYGYTF

clone size: few
D gene: NA
J gene: TRBJ2-1
CDR3 length: 14
V gene: TRBV20-1
CDR3 DNA: TGCAGTGCTTACAGGGTTAGCTCCTACAATGAGCAGTTCTTC
CDR3 protein: CSAYRVSSYNEQFF

clone size: NA
D gene: NA
J gene: TRBJ2-3
CDR3 length: 11
V gene: TRBV20-1
CDR3 DNA: TGCAGTGGCGAGACCACCGATGCGCAGTATTTT
CDR3 protein: CSGETTDAQYF

clone size: few
D gene: NA
J gene: TRBJ2-7
CDR3 length: 11
V gene: TRBV29-1
CDR3 DNA: TGCAGCGTTGAGTCCAGCTACGAGCAGTACTTC
CDR3 protein: CSVESSYEQYF

clone size: NA
D gene: TRBD2
J gene: TRBJ2-1
CDR3 length: 13
V gene: TRBV29-1
CDR3 DNA: TGCAGCATTAGCGGGGGCCTTTACAATGAGCAGTTCTTC
CDR3 protein: CSISGGLYNEQFF

clone size: few
D gene: NA
J gene: TRBJ2-3
CDR3 length: 16
V gene: TRBV20-1
CDR3 DNA: TGCAGTGCTAGAGATTTGGCCAGCCAGTTCACAGATACGCAGTATTTT
CDR3 protein: CSARDLASQFTDTQYF

clone size: NA
D gene: NA
J gene: TRBJ2-5
CDR3 length: 13
V gene: TRBV11-2
CDR3 DNA: TGTGCCAGCAGCTCCGAATTAAGGGAGACCCAGTACTTC
CDR3 protein: CASSSELRETQYF

clone size: few
D gene: NA
J gene: TRBJ2-5
CDR3 length: 14
V gene: TRBV3-1
CDR3 DNA: TGTGCCAGCAGCCTCGCCCCTCATCAAGAGACCCAGTACTTC
CDR3 protein: CASSLAPHQETQYF

clone size: NA
D gene: TRBD1
J gene: TRBJ2-2
CDR3 length: 15
V gene: TRBV24-1
CDR3 DNA: TGTGCCACCAGTGCCGGGACAGGGAACACCGGGGAGCTGTTTTTT
CDR3 protein: CATSAGTGNTGELFF

clone size: NA
D gene: NA
J gene: TRBJ2-1
CDR3 length: 15
V gene: TRBV18
CDR3 DNA: TGTGCCAGCTCACCACAGGGACTCGCTGGGAATGAGCAGTTCTTC
CDR3 protein: CASSPQGLAGNEQFF

clone size: NA
D gene: NA
J gene: TRBJ2-5
CDR3 length: 14
V gene: TRBV6-1
CDR3 DNA: TGTGCCAGCAGTGTGCAGCCTTACCAAGAGACCCAGTACTTC
CDR3 protein: CASSVQPYQETQYF

clone size: few
D gene: TRBD2
J gene: TRBJ2-2
CDR3 length: 16
V gene: TRBV5-1
CDR3 DNA: TGCGCCAGCAGCCACCGGACTAGCGGAACCACCGGGGAGCTGTTTTTT
CDR3 protein: CASSHRTSGTTGELFF

clone size: NA
D gene: NA
J gene: TRBJ2-5
CDR3 length: 14
V gene: TRBV2
CDR3 DNA: TGTGCCAGCAGGGCTGACTCCGTCCGGGAGACCCAGTACTTC
CDR3 protein: CASRADSVRETQYF

clone size: few
D gene: NA
J gene: TRBJ2-1
CDR3 length: 14
V gene: TRBV20-1
CDR3 DNA: TGCAGTGCTAGTGCGGGGATGAACCACAATGAGCAGTTCTTC
CDR3 protein: CSASAGMNHNEQFF

clone size: NA
D gene: NA
J gene: TRBJ2-3
CDR3 length: 15
V gene: TRBV7-9
CDR3 DNA: TGTGCCAGCAGCTTAGACAGGGCGCCCACAGATACGCAGTATTTT
CDR3 protein: CASSLDRAPTDTQYF

clone size: NA
D gene: TRBD1
J gene: TRBJ1-1
CDR3 length: 17
V gene: TRBV5-1
CDR3 DNA: TGCGCCAGCAGCTTTGACAGGGGGCGATCCCTGAACACTGAAGCTTTCTTT
CDR3 protein: CASSFDRGRSLNTEAFF